This T cell receptor beta chain comes out of a study of T cell responses to AZD1222 COVID-19 vaccine. The study, taken as a whole, reports: It was only 6 or 7 AZD1222 recipients who were seropositive at baseline. No repertoire was sampled before or during the peak T cell response, only after it. The span of vaccine-associated CD4 TCRs extended across spike, with dominance at 160-218 and 743-854.

Assay: immunoSEQ multiplex PCR; the TCRdb copy retains only in-frame clones and omits some. Seen here are about 150,000 clones, approximately 90% observed once, and the top ten hold approximately 3%. CDR3 length: 16 residues. With V trimmed by 4 bases and J by 6 bases, 5 bases remained unmatched. Germline CDR1 LGHDT, CDR2 YNNKEL (reference sequence). Regarding this clone: As yet, its antigen is unknown.

This receptor was identified in an adult in good health. The chain has TRBV3-1 (or the pseudogene TRBV3-2) and TRBJ2-1; TRBD2 matches at 14 bases. Sequencing was performed on peripheral blood, taken on day 0 of AZD1222 vaccination. The DNA for the CDR3 is TGTGCCAGCAGCCGAGGGACTAGCGGGGGCCTCAATGAGCAGTTCTTC. It yields the protein CASSRGTSGGLNEQFF.